Described below is a single T cell receptor (beta chain) sequence and its context. The CDR3 is made up of 12 amino acids. Trimming removed 1 base from V and 6 bases from J, with 6 bases in between. CDR1 is SGHAT, CDR2 FQNNGV, per germline. This sample was taken from a study of T cells in localized non-small cell lung cancer. The method was immunoSEQ multiplex PCR; TCRdb's version includes in-frame clones alone and lacks a portion of them. The table shows 26,000 or so clones, with 86% occurring only once. The chain employs TRBV11-2 and TRBJ2-5, with no clear D. This sequence originates from a female donor of 60 years or more with stage I lung adenocarcinoma. Sequenced here: peripheral blood, sampled before any cancer treatment. In DNA form, the CDR3 reads TGTGCCAGCAGCTTAGTAGGGCAGACCCAGTACTTC. Encoded protein: CASSLVGQTQYF.